Given below is one TCR beta chain in context. Its target is not known. The entry originates in a study of cytomegalovirus exposure and HLA in healthy donors. Study results and limitations: Sequencing depth across donors, presence/absence analyses assumed, was roughly uniform.

The PCR employed 60 Vbeta primers together with 13 Jbeta primers. Sequenced by immunoSEQ multiplex PCR; TCRdb stores in-frame clones only, minus some. The table has around 150,000 clones, 76% seen once; the top ten hold around 3%. Germline V gives CDR1 SGHDT, CDR2 YYEEEE. The ends lost 5 bases at V and 7 bases at J; junction bases unmatched: 9. The CDR3 extends over 15 amino acids. The receptor comes from a man aged 35-49 years in good health and CMV-seronegative. Sequenced input: PBMCs. The chain carries TRBV5-6 and TRBJ2-7, with TRBD2 identical over 13 bases. The CDR3 reads CASSQRLAGGEEQYF. The DNA of the CDR3 is TGTGCCAGCAGTCAAAGACTAGCGGGAGGTGAAGAGCAGTACTTC.